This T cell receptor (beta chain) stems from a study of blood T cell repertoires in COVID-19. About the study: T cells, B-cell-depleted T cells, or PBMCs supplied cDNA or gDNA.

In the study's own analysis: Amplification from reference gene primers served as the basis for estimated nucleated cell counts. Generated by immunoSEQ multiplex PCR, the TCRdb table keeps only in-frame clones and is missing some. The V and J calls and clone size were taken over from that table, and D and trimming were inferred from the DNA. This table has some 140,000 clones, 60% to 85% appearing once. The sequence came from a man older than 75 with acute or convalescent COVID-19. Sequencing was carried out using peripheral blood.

This CDR3 is CASSSPGHPDTQYF. The DNA of the CDR3 is TGTGCCAGCAGCTCCCCCGGACACCCAGATACGCAGTATTTT. The rearrangement uses TRBV7-9 and TRBJ2-3; tentatively, D is TRBD1 (5 bases). Germline V gives CDR1 SEHNR, CDR2 FQNEAQ (reference sequence). This CDR3 is 14 amino acids long. V was shortened by 4 bases and J by 4 bases, with 12 bases between the two germline ends.